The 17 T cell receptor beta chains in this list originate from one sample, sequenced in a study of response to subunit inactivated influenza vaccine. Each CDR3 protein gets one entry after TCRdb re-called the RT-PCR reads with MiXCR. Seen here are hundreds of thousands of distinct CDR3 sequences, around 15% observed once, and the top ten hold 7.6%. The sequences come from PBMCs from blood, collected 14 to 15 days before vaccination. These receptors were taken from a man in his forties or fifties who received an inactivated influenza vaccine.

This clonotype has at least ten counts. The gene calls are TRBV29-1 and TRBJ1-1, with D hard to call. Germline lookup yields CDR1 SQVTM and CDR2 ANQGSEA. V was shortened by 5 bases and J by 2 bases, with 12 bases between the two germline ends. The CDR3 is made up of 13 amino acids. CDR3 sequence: CSVRPLENTEAFF. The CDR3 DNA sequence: TGCAGCGTTAGACCCTTGGAAAACACTGAAGCTTTCTTT.

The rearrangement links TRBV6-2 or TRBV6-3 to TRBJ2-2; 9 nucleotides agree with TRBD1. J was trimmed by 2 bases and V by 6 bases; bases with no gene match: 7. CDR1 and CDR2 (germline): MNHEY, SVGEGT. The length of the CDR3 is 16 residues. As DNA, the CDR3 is TGTGCCAGCAGCCGTACAACAGGGGGCAACACCGGGGAGCTGTTTTTT. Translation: CASSRTTGGNTGELFF.

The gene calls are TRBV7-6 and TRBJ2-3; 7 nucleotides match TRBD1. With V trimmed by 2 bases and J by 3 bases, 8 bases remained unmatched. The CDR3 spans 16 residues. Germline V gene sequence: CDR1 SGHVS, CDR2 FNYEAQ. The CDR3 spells CASSLWTGEFTDTQYF. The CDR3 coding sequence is TGTGCCAGCAGCTTATGGACAGGCGAATTTACAGATACGCAGTATTTT.

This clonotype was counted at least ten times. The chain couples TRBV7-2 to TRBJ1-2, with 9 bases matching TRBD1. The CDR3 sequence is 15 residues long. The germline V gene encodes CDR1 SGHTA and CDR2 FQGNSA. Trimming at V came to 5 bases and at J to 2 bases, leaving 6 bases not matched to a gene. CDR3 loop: CASSATGGGNYGYTF. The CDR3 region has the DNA TGTGCCAGCAGCGCGACAGGGGGTGGGAACTATGGCTACACCTTC.

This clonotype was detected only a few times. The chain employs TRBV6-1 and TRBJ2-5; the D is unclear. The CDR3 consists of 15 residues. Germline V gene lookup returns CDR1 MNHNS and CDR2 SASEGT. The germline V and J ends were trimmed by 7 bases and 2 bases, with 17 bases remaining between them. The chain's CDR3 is CASTTRLDPQETQYF. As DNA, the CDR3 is TGTGCCAGCACCACCCGACTGGATCCGCAAGAGACCCAGTACTTC.

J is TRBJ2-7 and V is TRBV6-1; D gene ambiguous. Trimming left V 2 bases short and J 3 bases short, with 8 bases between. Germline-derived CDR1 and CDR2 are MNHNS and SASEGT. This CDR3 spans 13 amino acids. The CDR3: CASSETRLYEQYF. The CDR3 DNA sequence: TGTGCCAGCAGTGAAACCAGACTCTACGAGCAGTACTTC.

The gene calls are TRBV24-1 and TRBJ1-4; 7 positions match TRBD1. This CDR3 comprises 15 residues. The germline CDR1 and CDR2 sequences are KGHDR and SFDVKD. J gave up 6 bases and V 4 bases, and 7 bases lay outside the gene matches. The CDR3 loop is CATSDPGQTHEKLFF. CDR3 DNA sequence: TGTGCCACCAGTGACCCGGGACAGACCCATGAAAAACTGTTTTTT.

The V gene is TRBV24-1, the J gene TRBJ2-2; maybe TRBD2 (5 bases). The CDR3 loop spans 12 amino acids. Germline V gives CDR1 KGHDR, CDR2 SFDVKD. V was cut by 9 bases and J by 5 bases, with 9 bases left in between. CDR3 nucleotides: TGTGCCACCCGCCGGGGAACCGGGGAGCTGTTTTTT. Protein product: CATRRGTGELFF.

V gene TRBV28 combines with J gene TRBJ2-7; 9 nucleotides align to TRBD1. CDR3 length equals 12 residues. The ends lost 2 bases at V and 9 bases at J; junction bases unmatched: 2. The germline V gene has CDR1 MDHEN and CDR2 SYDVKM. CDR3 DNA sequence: TGTGCCAGCAGTTTAACAGGGGGCGGGCAGTACTTC. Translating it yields CASSLTGGGQYF. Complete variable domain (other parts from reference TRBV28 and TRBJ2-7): DVKVTQSSRYLVKRTGEKVFLECVQDMDHENMFWYRQDPGLGLRLIYFSYDVKMKEKGDIPEGYSVSREKKERFSLILESASTNQTSMYLCASSLTGGGQYFGPGTRLTVT.

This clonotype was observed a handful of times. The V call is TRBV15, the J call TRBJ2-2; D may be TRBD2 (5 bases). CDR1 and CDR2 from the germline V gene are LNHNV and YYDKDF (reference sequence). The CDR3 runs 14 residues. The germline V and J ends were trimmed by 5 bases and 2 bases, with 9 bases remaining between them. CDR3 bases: TGTGCCACCAGCCTGGAGGCTAACACCGGGGAGCTGTTTTTT. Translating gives CATSLEANTGELFF.

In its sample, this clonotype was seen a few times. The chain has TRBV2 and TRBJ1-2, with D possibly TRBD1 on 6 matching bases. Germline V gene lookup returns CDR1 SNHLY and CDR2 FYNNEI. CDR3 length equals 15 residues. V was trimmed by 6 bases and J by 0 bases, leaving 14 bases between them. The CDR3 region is CASSKGGTANYGYTF. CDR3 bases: TGTGCCAGCAGCAAGGGGGGAACCGCTAACTATGGCTACACCTTC. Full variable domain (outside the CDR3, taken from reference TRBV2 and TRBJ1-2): EPEVTQTPSHQVTQMGQEVILRCVPISNHLYFYWYRQILGQKVEFLVSFYNNEISEKSEIFDDQFSVERPDGSNFTLKIRSTKLEDSAMYFCASSKGGTANYGYTFGSGTRLTVV.

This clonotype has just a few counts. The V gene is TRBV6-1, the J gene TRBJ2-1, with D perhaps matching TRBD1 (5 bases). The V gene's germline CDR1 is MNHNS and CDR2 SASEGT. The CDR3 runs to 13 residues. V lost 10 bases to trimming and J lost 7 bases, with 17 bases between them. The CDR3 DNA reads TGTGCCACCACACAAGGGGCGCGTAATGAGCAGTTCTTC. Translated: CATTQGARNEQFF.

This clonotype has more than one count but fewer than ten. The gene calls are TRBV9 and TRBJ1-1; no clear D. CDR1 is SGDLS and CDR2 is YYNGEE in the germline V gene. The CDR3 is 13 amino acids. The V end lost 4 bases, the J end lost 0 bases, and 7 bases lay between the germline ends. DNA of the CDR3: TGTGCCAGCAGCCCCATGGTGAACACTGAAGCTTTCTTT. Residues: CASSPMVNTEAFF.

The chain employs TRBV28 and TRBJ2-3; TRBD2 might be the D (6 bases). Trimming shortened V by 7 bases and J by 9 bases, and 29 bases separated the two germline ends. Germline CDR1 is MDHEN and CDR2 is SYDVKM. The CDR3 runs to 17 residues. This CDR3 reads CASTAQGSGSVSRTQYF. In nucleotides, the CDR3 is TGTGCCAGCACGGCCCAAGGGAGCGGGTCGGTGTCGAGGACGCAGTATTTT.

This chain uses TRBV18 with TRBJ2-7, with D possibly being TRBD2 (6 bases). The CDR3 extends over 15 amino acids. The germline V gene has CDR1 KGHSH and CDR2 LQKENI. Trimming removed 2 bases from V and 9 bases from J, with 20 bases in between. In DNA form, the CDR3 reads TGTGCCAGCTCACCAGTTGGGCAGGAGGGCAGTCGGCAGTACTTC. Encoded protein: CASSPVGQEGSRQYF.

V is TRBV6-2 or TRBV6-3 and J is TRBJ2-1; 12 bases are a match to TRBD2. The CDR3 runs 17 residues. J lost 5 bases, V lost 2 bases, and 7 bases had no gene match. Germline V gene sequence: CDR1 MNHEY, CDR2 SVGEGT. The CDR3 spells CASSYPRTSGDNNEQFF. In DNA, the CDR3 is TGTGCCAGCAGTTACCCCCGGACTAGCGGGGACAACAATGAGCAGTTCTTC.

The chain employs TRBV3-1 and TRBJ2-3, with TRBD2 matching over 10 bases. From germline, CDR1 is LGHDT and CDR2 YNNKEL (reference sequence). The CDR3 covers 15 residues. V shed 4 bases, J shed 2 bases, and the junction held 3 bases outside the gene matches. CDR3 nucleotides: TGTGCCAGCAGCCGCAGCGGGAGGGTCACAGATACGCAGTATTTT. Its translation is CASSRSGRVTDTQYF.